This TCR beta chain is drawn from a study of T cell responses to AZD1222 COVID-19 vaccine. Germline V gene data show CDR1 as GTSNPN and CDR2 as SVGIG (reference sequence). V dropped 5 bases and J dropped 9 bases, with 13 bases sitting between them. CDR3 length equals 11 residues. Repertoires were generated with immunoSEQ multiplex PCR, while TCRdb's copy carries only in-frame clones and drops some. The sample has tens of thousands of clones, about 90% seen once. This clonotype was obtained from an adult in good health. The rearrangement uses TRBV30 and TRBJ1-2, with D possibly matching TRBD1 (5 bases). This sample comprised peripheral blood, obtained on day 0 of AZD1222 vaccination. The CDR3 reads CAWDGAGSYTF. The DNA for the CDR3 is TGTGCCTGGGACGGGGCTGGGAGCTACACCTTC.